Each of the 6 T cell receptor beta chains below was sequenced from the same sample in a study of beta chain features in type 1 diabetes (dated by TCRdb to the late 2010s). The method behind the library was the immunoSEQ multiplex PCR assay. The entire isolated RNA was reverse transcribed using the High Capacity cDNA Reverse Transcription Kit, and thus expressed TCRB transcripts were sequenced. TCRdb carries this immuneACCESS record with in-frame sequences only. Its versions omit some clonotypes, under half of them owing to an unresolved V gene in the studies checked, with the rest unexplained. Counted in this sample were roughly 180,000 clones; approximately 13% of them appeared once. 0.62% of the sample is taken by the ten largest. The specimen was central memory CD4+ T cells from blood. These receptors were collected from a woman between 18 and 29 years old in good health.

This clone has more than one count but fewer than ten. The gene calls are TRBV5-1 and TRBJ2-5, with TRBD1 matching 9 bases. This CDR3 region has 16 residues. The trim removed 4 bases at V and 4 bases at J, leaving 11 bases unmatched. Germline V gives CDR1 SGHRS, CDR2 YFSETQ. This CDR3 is CASSTSPGQGGETQYF. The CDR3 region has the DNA TGCGCCAGCAGCACCTCGCCGGGACAGGGTGGAGAGACCCAGTACTTC.

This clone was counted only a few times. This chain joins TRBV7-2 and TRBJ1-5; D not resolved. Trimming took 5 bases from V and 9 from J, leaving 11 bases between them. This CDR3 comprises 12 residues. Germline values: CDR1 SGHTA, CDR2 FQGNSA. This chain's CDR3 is CASSLVSGPQHF. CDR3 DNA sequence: TGTGCCAGCAGCCTGGTCAGCGGGCCCCAGCATTTT.

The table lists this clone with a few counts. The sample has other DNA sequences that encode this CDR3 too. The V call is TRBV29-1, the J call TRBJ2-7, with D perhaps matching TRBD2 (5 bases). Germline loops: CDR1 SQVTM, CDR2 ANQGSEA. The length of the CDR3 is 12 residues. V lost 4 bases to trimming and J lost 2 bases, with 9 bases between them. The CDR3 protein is CSVAGIPYEQYF. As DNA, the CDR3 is TGCAGCGTTGCCGGGATCCCCTACGAGCAGTACTTC.

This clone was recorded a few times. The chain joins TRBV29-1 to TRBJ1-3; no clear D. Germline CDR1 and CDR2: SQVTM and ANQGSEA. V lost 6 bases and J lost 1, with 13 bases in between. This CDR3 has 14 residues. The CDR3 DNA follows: TGCAGCGTCGCCCTGCGGGGATCTGGAAACACCATATATTTT. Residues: CSVALRGSGNTIYF.

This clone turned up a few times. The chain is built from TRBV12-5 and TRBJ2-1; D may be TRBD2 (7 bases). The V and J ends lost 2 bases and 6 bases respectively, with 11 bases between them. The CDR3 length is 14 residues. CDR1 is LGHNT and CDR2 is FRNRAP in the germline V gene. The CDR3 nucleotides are TGTGCTAGTGGTTTGAGGGAGGGGGGCAATGAGCAGTTCTTC. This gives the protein CASGLREGGNEQFF.

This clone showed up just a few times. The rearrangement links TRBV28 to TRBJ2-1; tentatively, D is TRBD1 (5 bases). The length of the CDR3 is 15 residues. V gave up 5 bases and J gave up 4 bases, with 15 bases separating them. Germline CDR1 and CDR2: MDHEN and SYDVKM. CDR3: CASSTRAPAYNEQFF. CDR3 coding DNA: TGTGCCAGCAGTACCAGGGCCCCCGCTTACAATGAGCAGTTCTTC.